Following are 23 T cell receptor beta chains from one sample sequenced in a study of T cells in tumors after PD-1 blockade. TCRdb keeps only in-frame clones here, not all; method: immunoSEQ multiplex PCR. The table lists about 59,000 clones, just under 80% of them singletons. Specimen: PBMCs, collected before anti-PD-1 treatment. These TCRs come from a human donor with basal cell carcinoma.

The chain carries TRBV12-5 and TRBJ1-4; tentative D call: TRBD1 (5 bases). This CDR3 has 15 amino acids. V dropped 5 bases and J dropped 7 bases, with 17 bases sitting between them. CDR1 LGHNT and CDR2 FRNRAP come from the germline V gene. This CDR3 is CASGLESGRGEKLFF. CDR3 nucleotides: TGTGCTAGTGGTCTGGAATCAGGGAGGGGTGAAAAACTGTTTTTT.

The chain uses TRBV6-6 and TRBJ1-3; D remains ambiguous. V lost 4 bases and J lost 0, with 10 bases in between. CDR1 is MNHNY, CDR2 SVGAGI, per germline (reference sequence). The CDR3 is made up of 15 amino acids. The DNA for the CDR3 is TGTGCCAGCAGTTTGGGGAGTAACTCTGGAAACACCATATATTTT. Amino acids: CASSLGSNSGNTIYF.

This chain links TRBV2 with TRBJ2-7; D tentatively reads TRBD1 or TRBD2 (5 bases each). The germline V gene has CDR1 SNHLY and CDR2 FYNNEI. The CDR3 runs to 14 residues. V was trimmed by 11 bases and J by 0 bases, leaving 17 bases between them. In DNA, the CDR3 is TGTGCCTACGCCGGGGACGGAGTCTCCTACGAGCAGTACTTC. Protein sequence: CAYAGDGVSYEQYF.

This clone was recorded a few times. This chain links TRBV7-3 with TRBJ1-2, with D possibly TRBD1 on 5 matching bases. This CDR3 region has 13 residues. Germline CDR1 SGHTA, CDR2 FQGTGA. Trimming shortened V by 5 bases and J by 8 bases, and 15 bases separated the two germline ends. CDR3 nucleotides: TGTGCCAGCAGCCAAGGGCGGGGCAGGGGCTACACCTTC. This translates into CASSQGRGRGYTF.

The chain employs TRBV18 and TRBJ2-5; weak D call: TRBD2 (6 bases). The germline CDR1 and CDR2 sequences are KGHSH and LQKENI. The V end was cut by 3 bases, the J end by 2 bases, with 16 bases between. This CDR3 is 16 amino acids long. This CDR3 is CASSPTLAGRQETQYF. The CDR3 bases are TGTGCCAGCTCACCTACCCTTGCGGGGAGACAAGAGACCCAGTACTTC.

This CDR3 reads CASSLWTGAEKLFF. The CDR3 nucleotides are TGCGCCAGCAGCTTGTGGACAGGGGCTGAAAAACTGTTTTTT. The chain is built from TRBV5-1 and TRBJ1-4, with 9 bases lining up with TRBD1. The CDR3 runs 14 residues. J lost 7 bases, V lost 1 base, and 2 bases had no gene match. Per the germline V gene, CDR1 is SGHRS and CDR2 is YFSETQ.

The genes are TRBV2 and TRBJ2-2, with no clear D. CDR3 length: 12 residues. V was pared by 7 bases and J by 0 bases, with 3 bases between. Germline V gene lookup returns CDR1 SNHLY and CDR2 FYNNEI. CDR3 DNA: TGTGCCAGCACTCCGAACACCGGGGAGCTGTTTTTT. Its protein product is CASTPNTGELFF.

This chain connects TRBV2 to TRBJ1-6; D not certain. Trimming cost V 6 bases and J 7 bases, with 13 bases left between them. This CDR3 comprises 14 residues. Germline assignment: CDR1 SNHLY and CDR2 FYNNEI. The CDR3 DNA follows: TGTGCCAGCAGGCGGCCTCTAACGAATTCACCCCTCCACTTT. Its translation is CASRRPLTNSPLHF.

The CDR3 reads CASRSLKTASGSYEQYF. CDR3 bases: TGTGCCAGCAGATCCCTTAAGACGGCAAGTGGCTCCTACGAGCAGTACTTC. The chain employs TRBV2 and TRBJ2-7; D unresolved. Germline V gene data show CDR1 as SNHLY and CDR2 as FYNNEI. Trimming removed 6 bases from V and 0 bases from J, with 21 bases in between. CDR3 length equals 17 residues. The full variable domain, with the rest looked up from reference TRBV2 and TRBJ2-7, is EPEVTQTPSHQVTQMGQEVILRCVPISNHLYFYWYRQILGQKVEFLVSFYNNEISEKSEIFDDQFSVERPDGSNFTLKIRSTKLEDSAMYFCASRSLKTASGSYEQYFGPGTRLTVT.

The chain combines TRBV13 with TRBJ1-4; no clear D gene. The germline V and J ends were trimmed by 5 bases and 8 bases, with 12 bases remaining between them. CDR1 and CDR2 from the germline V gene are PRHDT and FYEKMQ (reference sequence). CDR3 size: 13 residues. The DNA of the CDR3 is TGTGCCAGCAGCCCCAATGGTGGAGAAAAACTGTTTTTT. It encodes CASSPNGGEKLFF.

CDR3 region: CASSLGSYEQYF. CDR3 DNA sequence: TGTGCCAGCAGTTTAGGTTCCTACGAGCAGTACTTC. The chain recombines TRBV12-3 or TRBV12-4 with TRBJ2-7; D unresolved. V was shortened by 1 base and J by 1 base, with 2 bases between the two germline ends. The CDR3 has 12 residues.

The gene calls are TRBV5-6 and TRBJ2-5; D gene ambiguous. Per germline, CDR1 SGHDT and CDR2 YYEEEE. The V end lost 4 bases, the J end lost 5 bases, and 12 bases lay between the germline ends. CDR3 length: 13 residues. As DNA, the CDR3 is TGTGCCAGCAGCCCGCTTTCCGGGGAGACCCAGTACTTC. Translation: CASSPLSGETQYF.

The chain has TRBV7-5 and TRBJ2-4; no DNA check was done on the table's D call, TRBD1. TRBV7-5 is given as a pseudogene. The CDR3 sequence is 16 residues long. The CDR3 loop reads CARSLGGRGRDVQLKF. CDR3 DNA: TGTGCCAGAAGCTTAGGGGGCAGGGGTCGCGACGTCCAACTGAAATTC.

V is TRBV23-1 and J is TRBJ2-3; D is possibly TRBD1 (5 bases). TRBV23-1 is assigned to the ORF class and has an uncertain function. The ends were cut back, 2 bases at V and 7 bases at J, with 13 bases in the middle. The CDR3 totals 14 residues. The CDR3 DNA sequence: TGCGCCAGCAGTCAAGGGTCAGGGCCAAATACGCAGTATTTT. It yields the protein CASSQGSGPNTQYF.

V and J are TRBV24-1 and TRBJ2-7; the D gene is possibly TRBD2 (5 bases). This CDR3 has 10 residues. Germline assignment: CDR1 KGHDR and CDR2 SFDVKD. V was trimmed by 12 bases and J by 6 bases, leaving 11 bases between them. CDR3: CAPPRGEQYF. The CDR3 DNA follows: TGTGCCCCCCCCCGGGGCGAGCAGTACTTC.

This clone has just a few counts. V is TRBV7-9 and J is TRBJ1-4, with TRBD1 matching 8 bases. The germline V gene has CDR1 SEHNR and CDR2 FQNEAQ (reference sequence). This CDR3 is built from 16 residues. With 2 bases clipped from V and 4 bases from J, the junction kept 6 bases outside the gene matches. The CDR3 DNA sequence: TGTGCCAGCAGCTTACAGGGGGCCCAGAGTAATGAAAAACTGTTTTTT. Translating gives CASSLQGAQSNEKLFF.

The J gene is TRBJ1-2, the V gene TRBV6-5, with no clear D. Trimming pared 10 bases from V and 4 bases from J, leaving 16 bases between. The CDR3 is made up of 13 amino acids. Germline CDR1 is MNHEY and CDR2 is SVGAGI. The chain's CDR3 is CATLRQGAYGYTF. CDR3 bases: TGTGCCACCCTTAGACAAGGCGCCTATGGCTACACCTTC.

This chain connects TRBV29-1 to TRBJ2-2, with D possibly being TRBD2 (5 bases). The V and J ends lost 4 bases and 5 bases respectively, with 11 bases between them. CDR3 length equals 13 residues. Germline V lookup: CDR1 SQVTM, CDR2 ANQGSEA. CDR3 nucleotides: TGCAGCGTTGTACGGACTGGAACCGGGGAGCTGTTTTTT. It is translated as CSVVRTGTGELFF.

The CDR3 DNA is TGTGCCACCAGCAGTGGACAGGGTTCCGACACTGAAGCTTTCTTT. As protein: CATSSGQGSDTEAFF. The chain employs TRBV15 and TRBJ1-1; 8 positions match TRBD1. Germline V gene lookup returns CDR1 LNHNV and CDR2 YYDKDF (reference sequence). The CDR3 is 15 residues long. J lost 3 bases, V lost 3 bases, and 6 bases had no gene match.

The CDR3 sequence: CASSYEAKRGIWAKNIQYF. The CDR3 region has the DNA TGTGCCAGCAGTTACGAGGCAAAGCGGGGGATTTGGGCCAAAAACATTCAGTACTTC. The gene calls are TRBV6-2 or TRBV6-3 and TRBJ2-4; 8 bases fit TRBD2. Germline loops: CDR1 MNHEY, CDR2 SVGEGT. The CDR3 length is 19 residues. The J segment lost 1 base and the V segment lost 2 bases, leaving 13 bases of the junction unmatched.

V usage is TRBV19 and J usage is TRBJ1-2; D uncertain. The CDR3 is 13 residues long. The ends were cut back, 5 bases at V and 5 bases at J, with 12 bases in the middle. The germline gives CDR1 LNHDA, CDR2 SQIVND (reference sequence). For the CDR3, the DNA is TGTGCCAGTAGTTTTCGCCAGTGGTATGGCTACACCTTC. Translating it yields CASSFRQWYGYTF.

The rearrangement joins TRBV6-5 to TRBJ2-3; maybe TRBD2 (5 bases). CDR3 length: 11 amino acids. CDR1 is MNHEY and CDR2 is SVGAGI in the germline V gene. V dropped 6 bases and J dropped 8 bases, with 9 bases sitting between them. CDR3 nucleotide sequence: TGTGCCAGCAGGGAGGACGGTACGCAGTATTTT. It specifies CASREDGTQYF.

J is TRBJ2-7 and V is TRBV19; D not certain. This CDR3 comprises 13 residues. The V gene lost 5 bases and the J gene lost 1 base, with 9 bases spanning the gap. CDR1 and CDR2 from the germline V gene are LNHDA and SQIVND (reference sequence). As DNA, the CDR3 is TGTGCCAGTAGTGCAACACCTTCCTACGAGCAGTACTTC. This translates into CASSATPSYEQYF.